This T cell receptor (beta chain) originates from a study of cytomegalovirus exposure and HLA in healthy donors. Germline CDR1 is MNHNY and CDR2 is SVGAGI (reference sequence). The V end lost 6 bases, the J end lost 0 bases, and 15 bases lay between the germline ends. This CDR3 is built from 16 residues. PCR primers comprised 60 Vbeta and 13 Jbeta primers. Sequenced by immunoSEQ multiplex PCR; TCRdb stores in-frame clones only, minus some. The table gives approximately 58,000 clones; the top ten clones make up around 5% of it. Notes on the study in general: The authors later found most CMV-associated TCR beta chains appeared HLA-restricted. Some V segments (TRBV6-2 and TRBV6-3 among them) were excluded as indistinguishable. Researchers counted around 180 TCR beta chains as cytomegalovirus-associated.

A note on this clone: What it binds is not known.

The V and J genes are TRBV6-6 and TRBJ1-5; the D gene is possibly TRBD1 (5 bases). The clonotype originates from a young man in good health and CMV-seropositive. Source material: PBMCs. The CDR3 nucleotides are TGTGCCAGCAGGCTCGCCGACAGATATAGCAATCAGCCCCAGCATTTT. This encodes CASRLADRYSNQPQHF.